This T cell receptor (beta chain) derives from a study of T cell repertoires in cytomegalovirus infection. TCRdb reprocessed the reads via MiXCR and lists one record per CDR3 protein. The sample includes 370,000 or so distinct CDR3 sequences, approximately 30% of them seen just once. In the case of this clonotype: The antigen is unknown.

Germline CDR1 MNHEY, CDR2 SMNVEV (reference sequence). V was clipped by 5 bases and J by 1 base, with 13 bases between them. This CDR3 comprises 15 residues. Sequenced here: cultured PBMCs, sampled from culture after CMV antigen stimulation. This chain connects TRBV27 to TRBJ2-3, with no clear D. The clonotype comes from a human donor in good health (CMV status not recorded). Some clones in this sample may be carry-over from other donors' samples. DNA of the CDR3: TGTGCCAGCAGTGCCGACCGGATCGGCACAGATACGCAGTATTTT. This sequence encodes CASSADRIGTDTQYF.